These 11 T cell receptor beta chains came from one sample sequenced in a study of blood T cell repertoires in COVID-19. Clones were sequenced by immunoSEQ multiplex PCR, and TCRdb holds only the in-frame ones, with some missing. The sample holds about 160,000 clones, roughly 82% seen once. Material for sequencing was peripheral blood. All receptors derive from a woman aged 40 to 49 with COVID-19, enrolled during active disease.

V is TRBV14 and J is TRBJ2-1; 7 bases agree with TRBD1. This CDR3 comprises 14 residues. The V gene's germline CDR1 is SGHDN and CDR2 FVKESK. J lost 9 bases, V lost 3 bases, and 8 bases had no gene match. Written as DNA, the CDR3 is TGTGCCAGCAGCCATCCGGGACAGTCCTTTGAGCAGTTCTTC. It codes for CASSHPGQSFEQFF. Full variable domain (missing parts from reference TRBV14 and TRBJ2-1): EAGVTQFPSHSVIEKGQTVTLRCDPISGHDNLYWYRRVMGKEIKFLLHFVKESKQDESGMPNNRFLAERTGGTYSTLKVQPAELEDSGVYFCASSHPGQSFEQFFGPGTRLTVL.

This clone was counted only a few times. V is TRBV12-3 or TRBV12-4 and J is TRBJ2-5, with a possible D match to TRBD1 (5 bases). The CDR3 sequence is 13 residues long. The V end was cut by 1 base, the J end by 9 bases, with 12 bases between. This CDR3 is CASSLGAGKAQYF. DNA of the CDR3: TGTGCCAGCAGTTTAGGGGCAGGGAAGGCCCAGTACTTC.

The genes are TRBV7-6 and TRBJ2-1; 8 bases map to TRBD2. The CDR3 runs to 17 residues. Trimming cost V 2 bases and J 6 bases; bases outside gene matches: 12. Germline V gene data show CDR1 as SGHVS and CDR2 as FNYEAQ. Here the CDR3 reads CASSLRGEGTRLNEQFF. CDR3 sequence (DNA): TGTGCCAGCAGCTTACGGGGGGAAGGGACTAGACTCAATGAGCAGTTCTTC.

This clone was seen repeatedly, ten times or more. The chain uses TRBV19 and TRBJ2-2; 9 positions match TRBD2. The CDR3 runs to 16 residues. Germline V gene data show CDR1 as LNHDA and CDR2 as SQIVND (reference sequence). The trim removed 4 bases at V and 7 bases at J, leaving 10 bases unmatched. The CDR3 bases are TGTGCCAGTAGTACCAGGGTACCTAGCGGGGTCGGGGAGCTGTTTTTT. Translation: CASSTRVPSGVGELFF.

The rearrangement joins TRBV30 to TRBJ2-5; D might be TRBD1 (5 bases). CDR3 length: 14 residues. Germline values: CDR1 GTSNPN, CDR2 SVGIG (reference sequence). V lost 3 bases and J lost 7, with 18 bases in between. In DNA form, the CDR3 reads TGTGCCTGGAGCCTCCTAACCTCCCAGGGGACCCAGTACTTC. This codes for CAWSLLTSQGTQYF.

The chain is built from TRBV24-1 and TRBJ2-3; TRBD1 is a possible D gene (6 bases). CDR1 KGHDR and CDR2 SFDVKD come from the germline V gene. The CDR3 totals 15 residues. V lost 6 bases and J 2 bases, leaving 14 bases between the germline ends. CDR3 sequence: CATSMGQGNTDTQYF. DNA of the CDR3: TGTGCCACCAGTATGGGGCAGGGGAACACAGATACGCAGTATTTT.

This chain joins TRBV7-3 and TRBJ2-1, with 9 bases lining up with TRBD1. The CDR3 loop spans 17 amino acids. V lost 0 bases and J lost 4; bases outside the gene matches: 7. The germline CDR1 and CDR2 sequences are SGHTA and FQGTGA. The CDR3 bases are TGTGCCAGCAGCTTAACACCCTGGACAGGGGAATACAATGAGCAGTTCTTC. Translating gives CASSLTPWTGEYNEQFF.

The CDR3, as DNA: TGTGCCAGCAGCCTGGGAGGTACCTCCGGAAACACCATATATTTT. Translation gives CASSLGGTSGNTIYF. V gene TRBV7-2 combines with J gene TRBJ1-3; D is uncertain. Germline lookup yields CDR1 SGHTA and CDR2 FQGNSA. Between the trimmed V and J ends, which lost 5 bases and 4 bases, there was a span of 15 bases. The CDR3 spans 15 residues.

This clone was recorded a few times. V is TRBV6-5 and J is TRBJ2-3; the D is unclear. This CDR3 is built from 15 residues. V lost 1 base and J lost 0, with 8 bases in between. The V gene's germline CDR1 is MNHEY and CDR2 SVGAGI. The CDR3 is CASSYYRTSTDTQYF. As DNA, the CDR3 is TGTGCCAGCAGTTACTACAGAACTAGCACAGATACGCAGTATTTT.

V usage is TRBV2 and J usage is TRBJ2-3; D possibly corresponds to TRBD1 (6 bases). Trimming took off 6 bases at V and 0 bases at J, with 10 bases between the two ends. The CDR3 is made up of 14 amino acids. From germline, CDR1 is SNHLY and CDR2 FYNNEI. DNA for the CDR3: TGTGCCAGCAGCAGGCAGGGGAGCACAGATACGCAGTATTTT. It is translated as CASSRQGSTDTQYF.

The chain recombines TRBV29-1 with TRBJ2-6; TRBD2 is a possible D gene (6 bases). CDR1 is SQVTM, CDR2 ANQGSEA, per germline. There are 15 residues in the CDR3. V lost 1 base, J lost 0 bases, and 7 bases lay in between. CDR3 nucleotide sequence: TGCAGCGTTGAAGCCGGGGGCTCTGGGGCCAACGTCCTGACTTTC. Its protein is CSVEAGGSGANVLTF. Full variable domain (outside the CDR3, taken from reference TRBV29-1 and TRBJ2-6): SAVISQKPSRDICQRGTSLTIQCQVDSQVTMMFWYRQQPGQSLTLIATANQGSEATYESGFVIDKFPISRPNLTFSTLTVSNMSPEDSSIYLCSVEAGGSGANVLTFGAGSRLTVL.